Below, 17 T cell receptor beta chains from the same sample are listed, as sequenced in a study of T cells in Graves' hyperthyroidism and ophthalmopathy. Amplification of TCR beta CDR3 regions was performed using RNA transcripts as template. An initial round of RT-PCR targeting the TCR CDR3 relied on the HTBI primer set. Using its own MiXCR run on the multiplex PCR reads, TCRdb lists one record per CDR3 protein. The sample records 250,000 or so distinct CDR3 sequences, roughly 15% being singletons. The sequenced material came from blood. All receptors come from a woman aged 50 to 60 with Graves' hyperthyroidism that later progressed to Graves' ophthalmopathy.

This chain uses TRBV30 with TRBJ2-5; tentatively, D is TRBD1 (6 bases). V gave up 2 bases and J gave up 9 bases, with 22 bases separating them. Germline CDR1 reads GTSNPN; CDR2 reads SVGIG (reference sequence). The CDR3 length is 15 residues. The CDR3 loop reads CAWSIPGHPGEAQYF. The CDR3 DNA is TGTGCCTGGAGTATACCGGGACACCCAGGGGAAGCCCAGTACTTC.

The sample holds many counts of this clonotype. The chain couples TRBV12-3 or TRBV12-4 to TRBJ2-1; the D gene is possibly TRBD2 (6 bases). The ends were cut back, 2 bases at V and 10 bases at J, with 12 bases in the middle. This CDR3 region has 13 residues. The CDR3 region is CASSLKRRDEQFF. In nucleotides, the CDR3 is TGTGCCAGCAGTTTAAAACGGCGGGACGAGCAGTTCTTC.

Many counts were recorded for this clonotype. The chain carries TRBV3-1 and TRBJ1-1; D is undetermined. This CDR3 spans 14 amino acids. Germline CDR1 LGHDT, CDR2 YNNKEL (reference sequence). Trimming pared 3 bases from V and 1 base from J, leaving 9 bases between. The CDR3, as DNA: TGTGCCAGCAGCCACGGTAGGCCGAACACTGAAGCTTTCTTT. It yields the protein CASSHGRPNTEAFF.

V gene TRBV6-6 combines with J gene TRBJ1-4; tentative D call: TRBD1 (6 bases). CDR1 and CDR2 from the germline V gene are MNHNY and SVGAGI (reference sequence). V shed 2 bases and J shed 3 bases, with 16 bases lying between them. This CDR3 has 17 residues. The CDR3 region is CASSYGRGRSANEKLFF. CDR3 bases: TGTGCCAGCAGTTACGGCAGGGGTCGGTCGGCTAATGAAAAACTGTTTTTT.

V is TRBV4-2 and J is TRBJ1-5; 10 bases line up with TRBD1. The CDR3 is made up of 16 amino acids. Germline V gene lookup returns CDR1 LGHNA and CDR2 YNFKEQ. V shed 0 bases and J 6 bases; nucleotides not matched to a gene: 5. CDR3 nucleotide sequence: TGTGCCAGCAGCCAAGATAGGGACAGGGGATTTCAGCCCCAGCATTTT. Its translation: CASSQDRDRGFQPQHF.

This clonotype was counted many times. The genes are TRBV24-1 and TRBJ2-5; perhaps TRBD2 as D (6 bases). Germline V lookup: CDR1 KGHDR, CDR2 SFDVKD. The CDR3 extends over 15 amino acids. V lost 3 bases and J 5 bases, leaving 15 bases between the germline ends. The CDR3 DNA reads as TGTGCCACCAGTGATCCCTCGTCAGGAGGGGAGACCCAGTACTTC. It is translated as CATSDPSSGGETQYF.

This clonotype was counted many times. CDR3 DNA sequence: TGTGCCAGCAGCTTAGCTAGCGGTGTAGAGCAGTACTTC. This translates into CASSLASGVEQYF. This chain joins TRBV7-2 and TRBJ2-7; tentatively, D is TRBD2 (6 bases). Trimming took off 0 bases at V and 7 bases at J, with 10 bases between the two ends. From germline, CDR1 is SGHTA and CDR2 FQGNSA. The CDR3 loop spans 13 amino acids.

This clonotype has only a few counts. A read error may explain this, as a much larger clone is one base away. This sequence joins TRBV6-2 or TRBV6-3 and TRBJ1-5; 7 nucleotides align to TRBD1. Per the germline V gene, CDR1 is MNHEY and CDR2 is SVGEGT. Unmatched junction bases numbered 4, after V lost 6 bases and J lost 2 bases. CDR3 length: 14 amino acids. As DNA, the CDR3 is TGTGCCAGCAGGCCCGACAGGGGCAATCAGCCCCAGCATTTT. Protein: CASRPDRGNQPQHF.

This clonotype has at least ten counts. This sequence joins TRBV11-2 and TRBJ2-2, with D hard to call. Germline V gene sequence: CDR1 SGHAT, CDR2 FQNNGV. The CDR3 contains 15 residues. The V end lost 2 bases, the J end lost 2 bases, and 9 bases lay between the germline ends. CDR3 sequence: CASSLQVFNTGELFF. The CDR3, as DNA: TGTGCCAGCAGCTTACAGGTTTTCAACACCGGGGAGCTGTTTTTT.

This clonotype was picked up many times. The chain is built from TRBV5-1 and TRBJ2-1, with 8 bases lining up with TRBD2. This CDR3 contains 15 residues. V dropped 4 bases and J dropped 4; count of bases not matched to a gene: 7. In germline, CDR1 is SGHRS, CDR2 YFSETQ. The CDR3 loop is CASSITSGIYNEQFF. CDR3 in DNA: TGCGCCAGCAGCATCACTAGCGGCATTTACAATGAGCAGTTCTTC. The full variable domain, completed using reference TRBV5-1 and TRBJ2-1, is KAGVTQTPRYLIKTRGQQVTLSCSPISGHRSVSWYQQTPGQGLQFLFEYFSETQRNKGNFPGRFSGRQFSNSRSEMNVSTLELGDSALYLCASSITSGIYNEQFFGPGTRLTVL.

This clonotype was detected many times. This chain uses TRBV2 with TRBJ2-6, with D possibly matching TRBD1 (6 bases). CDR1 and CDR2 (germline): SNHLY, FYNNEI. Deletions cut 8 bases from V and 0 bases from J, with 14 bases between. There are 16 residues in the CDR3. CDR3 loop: CASHRDTPSGANVLTF. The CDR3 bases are TGTGCCAGCCACCGGGACACCCCCTCTGGGGCCAACGTCCTGACTTTC.

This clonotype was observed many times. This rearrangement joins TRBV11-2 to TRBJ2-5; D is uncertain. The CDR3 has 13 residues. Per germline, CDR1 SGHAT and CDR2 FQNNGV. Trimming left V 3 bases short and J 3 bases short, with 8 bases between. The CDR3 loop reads CASSFGREETQYF. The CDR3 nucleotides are TGTGCCAGCAGCTTCGGCAGAGAAGAGACCCAGTACTTC.

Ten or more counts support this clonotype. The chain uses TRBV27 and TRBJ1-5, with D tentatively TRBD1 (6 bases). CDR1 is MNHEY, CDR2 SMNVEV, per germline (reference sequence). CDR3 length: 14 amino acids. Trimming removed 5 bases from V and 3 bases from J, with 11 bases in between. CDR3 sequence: CASSHYRDNQPQHF. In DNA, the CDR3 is TGTGCCAGCAGTCACTACAGGGACAATCAGCCCCAGCATTTT.

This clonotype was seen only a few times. As DNA, the CDR3 is TGTGCCAGCAGCCAAAGGGTTGACAATGAGCAGTTCTTC. The encoded protein is CASSQRVDNEQFF. This chain joins TRBV3-1 and TRBJ2-1, with D unclear. V lost 2 bases, J lost 5 bases, and 7 bases lay in between. Germline assignment: CDR1 LGHDT and CDR2 YNNKEL (reference sequence). The CDR3 runs to 13 residues.

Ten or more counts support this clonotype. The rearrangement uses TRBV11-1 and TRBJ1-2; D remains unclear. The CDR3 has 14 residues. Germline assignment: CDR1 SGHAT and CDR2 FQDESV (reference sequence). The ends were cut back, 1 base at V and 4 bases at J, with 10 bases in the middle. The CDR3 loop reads CASSLGLSGYGYTF. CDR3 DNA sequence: TGTGCCAGCAGCTTAGGACTGTCCGGCTATGGCTACACCTTC. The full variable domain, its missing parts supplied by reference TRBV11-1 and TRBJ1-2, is EAEVAQSPRYKITEKSQAVAFWCDPISGHATLYWYRQILGQGPELLVQFQDESVVDDSQLPKDRFSAERLKGVDSTLKIQPAELGDSAMYLCASSLGLSGYGYTFGSGTRLTVV.

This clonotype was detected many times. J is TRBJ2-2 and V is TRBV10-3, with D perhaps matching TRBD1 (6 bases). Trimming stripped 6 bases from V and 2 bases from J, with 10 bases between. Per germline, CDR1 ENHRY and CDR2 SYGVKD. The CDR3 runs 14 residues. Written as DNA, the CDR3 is TGTGCCATCAGCGGGACACTAAACACCGGGGAGCTGTTTTTT. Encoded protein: CAISGTLNTGELFF.

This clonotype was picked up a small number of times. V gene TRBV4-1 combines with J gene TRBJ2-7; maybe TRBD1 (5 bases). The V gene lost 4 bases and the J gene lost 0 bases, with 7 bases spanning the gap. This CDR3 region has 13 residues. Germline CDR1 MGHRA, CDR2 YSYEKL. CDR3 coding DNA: TGCGCCAGCAGCCCAGACAGCTCCTACGAGCAGTACTTC. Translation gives CASSPDSSYEQYF.